This T cell receptor (beta chain) derives from a study of cytomegalovirus exposure and HLA in healthy donors. The V end was cut by 6 bases, the J end by 2 bases, with 11 bases between. Per germline, CDR1 SGHDN and CDR2 FVKESK. The CDR3 sequence is 14 residues long. It was with 60 Vbeta and 13 Jbeta primers that the PCR ran. The table came from immunoSEQ multiplex PCR; TCRdb's copy has only in-frame clones and leaves some out. There are about 90,000 clones in the sample; roughly 79% occur only once, and over 0.5% lies in the top ten. V usage is TRBV14 and J usage is TRBJ1-3, with D perhaps TRBD1 (6 bases). What was sequenced was PBMCs. The TCR was taken from a man aged 25-45 years in good health and CMV-seronegative. For the CDR3, the DNA is TGTGCCAGCAGAGAGGGGGTGCCTGGAAACACCATATATTTT. Residues: CASREGVPGNTIYF.